This T cell receptor beta chain was sequenced for a study of T cells expressing NK-cell markers. About the study: Just one sequenced donor of eight was HCMV-seronegative, while seven were seropositive.

TCRdb reprocessed the 5' RACE reads and reports one entry per CDR3 protein, with no DNA. The clone table shows about 380,000 distinct CDR3 sequences, with the ten largest holding under 6.5%. Sequenced material: blood T cells: a sorted CD56 or NKG2C T cell subset, CD4+ or CD8+ T cells, or bulk PBMC T cells (not recorded which). The receptor was derived from a man aged 18-75 years in good health.

CDR3 protein: CASSAFHKSEKLFF. The chain couples TRBV5-6 to TRBJ1-4. CDR1 is SGHDT and CDR2 is YYEEEE in the germline V gene. The CDR3 covers 14 residues.